Following are 9 T cell receptor beta chains from one sample sequenced in a study of human T cells and chemical hapten exposure. TCRdb called the 5' RACE reads again in MiXCR, with one record for every CDR3 protein. The sample contains some 150,000 distinct CDR3 sequences, roughly 4% of which appear only once. The starting material, unfractionated whole blood, was used for total RNA extraction. Every receptor here comes from a female donor in good health.

This clonotype has ten or more counts. The chain is built from TRBV6-1 and TRBJ2-7; TRBD1 might be the D (6 bases). The germline V and J ends were trimmed by 6 bases and 6 bases, with 18 bases remaining between them. The CDR3 has 14 amino acids. Germline V gene data show CDR1 as MNHNS and CDR2 as SASEGT. Written as DNA, the CDR3 is TGTGCCAGCAGGGAACGACAAAGGGGGTTCGAGCAGTACTTC. It encodes CASRERQRGFEQYF.

This clonotype appeared many times. The chain has TRBV28 and TRBJ2-3; D remains ambiguous. CDR1 is MDHEN, CDR2 SYDVKM, per germline. Trimming took off 4 bases at V and 2 bases at J, with 16 bases between the two ends. CDR3 length: 16 residues. The DNA for the CDR3 is TGTGCCAGCAGTTCCGCGCGGCGGCGGAACACAGATACGCAGTATTTT. Protein product: CASSSARRRNTDTQYF.

In this sample, this clonotype turned up a few times. Sequence at one end of the junction differs from germline and may be a read error. The J gene is TRBJ1-1, the V gene TRBV7-3; possibly TRBD1 for D (5 bases). Germline loops: CDR1 SGHTA, CDR2 FQGTGA. The CDR3 is 13 residues long. The CDR3 loop is CASSSPGNPEAFF. CDR3 nucleotide sequence: TGTGCCAGCAGCTCCCCAGGGAACCCTGAAGCTTTCTTT. Combining the CDR3 with reference TRBV7-3 and TRBJ1-1 gives the whole variable domain GAGVSQTPSNKVTEKGKYVELRCDPISGHTALYWYRQSLGQGPEFLIYFQGTGAADDSGLPNDRFFAVRPEGSVSTLKIQRTERGDSAVYLCASSSPGNPEAFFGQGTRLTVV.

This clonotype was picked up many times. The chain uses TRBV20-1 and TRBJ2-3; D is uncertain. V lost 2 bases, J lost 2 bases, and 11 bases lay in between. The CDR3 loop spans 14 amino acids. The germline gives CDR1 DFQATT, CDR2 SNEGSKA (reference sequence). CDR3 region: CSARSLQTTDTQYF. In DNA, the CDR3 is TGCAGTGCTAGATCGCTACAAACCACAGATACGCAGTATTTT.

This clonotype was observed at least ten times. The chain recombines TRBV5-1 with TRBJ2-1, with D possibly being TRBD1 (6 bases). The germline V gene has CDR1 SGHRS and CDR2 YFSETQ. The V gene lost 1 base and the J gene lost 2 bases, with 10 bases spanning the gap. The CDR3 is made up of 15 amino acids. The CDR3 reads CASSLMGATYNEQFF. CDR3 bases: TGCGCCAGCAGCTTGATGGGGGCGACCTACAATGAGCAGTTCTTC.

This clonotype was detected many times. The V and J genes are TRBV9 and TRBJ1-4; 8 bases match TRBD1. The CDR3 extends over 13 amino acids. The V segment lost 4 bases and the J segment 7 bases; nucleotides outside the gene matches: 3. Germline values: CDR1 SGDLS, CDR2 YYNGEE. CDR3 nucleotides: TGTGCCAGCAGCCGGGGACAGGCTGAAAAACTGTTTTTT. It translates to CASSRGQAEKLFF. The full variable domain, its missing parts supplied by reference TRBV9 and TRBJ1-4, is DSGVTQTPKHLITATGQRVTLRCSPRSGDLSVYWYQQSLDQGLQFLIQYYNGEERAKGNILERFSAQQFPDLHSELNLSSLELGDSALYFCASSRGQAEKLFFGSGTQLSVL.

This clonotype was counted only a few times. A much bigger clone sits one base away, suggesting this may be a read error. The DNA of the CDR3 is TGCGCCAGCAGCCTAGCATGGGGAGACAAAAACATTCAGTACTTC. It encodes CASSLAWGDKNIQYF. The V and J genes are TRBV5-1 and TRBJ2-4, with D perhaps matching TRBD2 (5 bases). The V and J ends lost 4 bases and 3 bases respectively, with 14 bases between them. The V gene's germline CDR1 is SGHRS and CDR2 YFSETQ. The length of the CDR3 is 15 residues.

This clonotype was detected only once. The rearrangement uses TRBV28 and TRBJ1-1, with 9 positions matching TRBD1. There are 16 residues in the CDR3. Losses at the gene ends were 5 bases for V and 0 bases for J; bases not matched to a gene: 7. In germline, CDR1 is MDHEN, CDR2 SYDVKM. The CDR3 DNA reads TGTGCCAGCAGTCCCCGGACAGGGGCGTTGAACACTGAAGCTTTCTTT. This translates into CASSPRTGALNTEAFF. The full variable domain, its missing parts supplied by reference TRBV28 and TRBJ1-1, is DVKVTQSSRYLVKRTGEKVFLECVQDMDHENMFWYRQDPGLGLRLIYFSYDVKMKEKGDIPEGYSVSREKKERFSLILESASTNQTSMYLCASSPRTGALNTEAFFGQGTRLTVV.

This clonotype was found many times. V and J are TRBV12-3 or TRBV12-4 and TRBJ2-7, with TRBD1 as a possible D gene (6 bases). The CDR3 has 14 amino acids. V lost 5 bases, J lost 2 bases, and 13 bases lay in between. CDR3 in amino acids: CASSLGHPAYEQYF. In nucleotides, the CDR3 is TGTGCCAGCAGTCTGGGACACCCCGCCTACGAGCAGTACTTC.